This entry concerns a single T cell receptor (beta chain). The clone's antigen remains unknown. No quality values exist for individual bases; no much larger clone is one base distant. These data come from a study of metastatic and nonmetastatic thyroid tumors (TCRdb year 2020). For the study in its entirety: The researchers compared repertoires between peripheral blood samples and tumor or nodule tissue samples from patients with malignant or benign thyroid disease.

Before undergoing thyroid surgery, none of the patients had been given any kind of treatment. The study retrospectively analysed patient clinical samples collected from the early 2010s to the late 2010s using T-cell receptor beta sequencing. The paper's findings and limits, for the study overall: TCR beta diversity was reported as significantly higher in malignant tumors than in benign nodules, in both blood and tumor samples.

Library creation used PCR. This sample was sequenced with an Illumina HiSeq 4000. High-throughput sequencing was used to profile the CDR3 region of the TCR beta-chain in every patient. For the original study's pipeline: A classifier to discriminate distant-metastatic papillary thyroid cancer patients was built from CDR3 differences across clinicopathological groups. Repertoire diversity was assessed with the Shannon index, and tumor-blood repertoire similarity with the Morisita-Horn index. The public reads were run again by TCRdb, first through fastp at Q25 and then through MiXCR, and only productive beta chains were kept. These V and J calls derive from TCRdb rather than the authors' analysis. The sample data list roughly 20,000 clones, and approximately 16% of these were observed just once. The ten most abundant clones make up around 9.3% of the sample. Taken from cysteine to phenylalanine, the CDR3 has 17 residues. Only CDR3 DNA is held: 51 bases, read in frame from base 1. The junction shows trimming of 3 bases on V and 1 base on J, and the gene matches do not reach 12 bases of it. Sequences DFQATT (CDR1) and SNEGSKA (CDR2) are obtained from the germline V gene (reference sequence).

The receptor's source is a female donor with papillary thyroid cancer or a benign thyroid nodule (not recorded which). Some clones in this sample may be carry-over from other donors' samples. The sequence joins TRBV20-1 to TRBJ2-7; 10 central nucleotides agree with TRBD2. The sequencing input was tumor tissue. The DNA sequence is as follows: TGCAGTGCTAGGAAAGGACTAGCGGTAGCAATTTCCTACGAGCAGTACTTC. Its translation reads: CSARKGLAVAISYEQYF.